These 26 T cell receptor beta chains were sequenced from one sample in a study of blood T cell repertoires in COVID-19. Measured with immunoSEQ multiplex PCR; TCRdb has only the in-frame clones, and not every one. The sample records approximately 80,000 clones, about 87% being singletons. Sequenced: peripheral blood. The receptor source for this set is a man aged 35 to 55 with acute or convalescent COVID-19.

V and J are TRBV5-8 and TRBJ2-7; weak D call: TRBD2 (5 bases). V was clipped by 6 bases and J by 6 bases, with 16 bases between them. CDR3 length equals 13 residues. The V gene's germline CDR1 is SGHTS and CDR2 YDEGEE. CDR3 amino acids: CASTLLVTREQYF. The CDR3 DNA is TGTGCCAGCACCCTACTAGTTACCCGCGAGCAGTACTTC. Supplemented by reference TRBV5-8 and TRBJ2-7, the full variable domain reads EAGVTQSPTHLIKTRGQQATLRCSPISGHTSVYWYQQALGLGLQFLLWYDEGEERNRGNFPPRFSGRQFPNYSSELNVNALELEDSALYLCASTLLVTREQYFGPGTRLTVT.

CDR3 amino acids: CSVDEGVGTEAFF. The DNA for the CDR3 is TGCAGCGTTGACGAGGGGGTCGGGACTGAAGCTTTCTTT. The genes are TRBV29-1 and TRBJ1-1, with D tentatively TRBD1 (6 bases). From germline, CDR1 is SQVTM and CDR2 ANQGSEA. CDR3 length: 13 residues. V lost 3 bases to trimming and J lost 5 bases, with 13 bases between them.

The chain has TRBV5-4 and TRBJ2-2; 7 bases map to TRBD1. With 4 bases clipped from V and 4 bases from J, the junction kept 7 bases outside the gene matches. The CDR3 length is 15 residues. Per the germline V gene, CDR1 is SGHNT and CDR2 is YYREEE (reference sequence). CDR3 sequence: CASSVGGGGTGELFF. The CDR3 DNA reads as TGTGCCAGCAGCGTAGGGGGCGGTGGCACCGGGGAGCTGTTTTTT.

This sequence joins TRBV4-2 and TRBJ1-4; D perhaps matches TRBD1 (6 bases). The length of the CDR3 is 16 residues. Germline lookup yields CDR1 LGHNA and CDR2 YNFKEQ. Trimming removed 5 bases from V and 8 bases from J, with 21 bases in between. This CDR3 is CASSSTPDSFREKLFF. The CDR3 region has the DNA TGTGCCAGCAGCTCGACCCCGGACAGTTTCCGGGAAAAACTGTTTTTT.

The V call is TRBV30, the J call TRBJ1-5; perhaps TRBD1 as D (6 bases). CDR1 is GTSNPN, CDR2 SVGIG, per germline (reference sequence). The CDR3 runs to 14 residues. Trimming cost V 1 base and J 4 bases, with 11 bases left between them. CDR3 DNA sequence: TGTGCCTGGAGTGGGGGACACCAAAATCAGCCCCAGCATTTT. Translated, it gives CAWSGGHQNQPQHF.

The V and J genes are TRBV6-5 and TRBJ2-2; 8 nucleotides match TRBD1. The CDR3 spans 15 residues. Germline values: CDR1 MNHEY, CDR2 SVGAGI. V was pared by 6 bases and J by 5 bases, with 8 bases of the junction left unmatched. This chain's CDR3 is CASSADRGRTGELFF. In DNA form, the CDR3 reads TGTGCCAGCAGCGCAGACAGGGGACGGACCGGGGAGCTGTTTTTT.

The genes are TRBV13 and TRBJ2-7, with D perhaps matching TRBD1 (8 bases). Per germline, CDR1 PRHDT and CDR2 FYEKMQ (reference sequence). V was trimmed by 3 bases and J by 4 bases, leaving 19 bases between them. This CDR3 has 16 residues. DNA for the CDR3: TGTGCCAGCAGCTTCCCCCGTACAGGGGGAGGGTACGAGCAGTACTTC. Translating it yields CASSFPRTGGGYEQYF. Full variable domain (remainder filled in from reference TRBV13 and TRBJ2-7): AAGVIQSPRHLIKEKRETATLKCYPIPRHDTVYWYQQGPGQDPQFLISFYEKMQSDKGSIPDRFSAQQFSDYHSELNMSSLELGDSALYFCASSFPRTGGGYEQYFGPGTRLTVT.

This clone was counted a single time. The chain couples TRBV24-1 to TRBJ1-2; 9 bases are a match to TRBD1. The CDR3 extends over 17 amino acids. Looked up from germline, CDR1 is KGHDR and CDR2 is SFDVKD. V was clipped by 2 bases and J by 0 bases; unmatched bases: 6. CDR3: CATSDSTGGWSNYGYTF. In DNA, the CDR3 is TGTGCCACCAGTGATTCGACAGGGGGTTGGTCTAACTATGGCTACACCTTC.

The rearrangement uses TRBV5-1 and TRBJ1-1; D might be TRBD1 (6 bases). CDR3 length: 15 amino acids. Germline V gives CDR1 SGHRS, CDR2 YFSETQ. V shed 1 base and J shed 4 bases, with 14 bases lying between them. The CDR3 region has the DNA TGCGCCAGCAGCTTGAAGGCAGGGGAGGGCACTGAAGCTTTCTTT. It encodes CASSLKAGEGTEAFF.

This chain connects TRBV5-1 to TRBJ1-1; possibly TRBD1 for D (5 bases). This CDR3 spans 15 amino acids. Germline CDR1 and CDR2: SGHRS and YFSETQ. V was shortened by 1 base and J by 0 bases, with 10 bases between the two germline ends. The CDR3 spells CASSLFDRVNTEAFF. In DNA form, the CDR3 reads TGCGCCAGCAGCTTGTTTGACAGAGTGAACACTGAAGCTTTCTTT.

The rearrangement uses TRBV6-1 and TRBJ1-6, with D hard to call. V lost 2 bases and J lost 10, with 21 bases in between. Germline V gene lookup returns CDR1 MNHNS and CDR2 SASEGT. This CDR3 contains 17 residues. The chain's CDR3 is CASSEKAPGFVRSPLHF. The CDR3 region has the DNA TGTGCCAGCAGTGAAAAGGCTCCGGGGTTTGTAAGGTCACCCCTCCACTTT.

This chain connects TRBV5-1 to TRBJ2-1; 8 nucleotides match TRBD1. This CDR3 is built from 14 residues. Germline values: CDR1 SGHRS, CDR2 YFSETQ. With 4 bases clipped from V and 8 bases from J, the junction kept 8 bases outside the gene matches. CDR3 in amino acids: CASSRTGYGDEQFF. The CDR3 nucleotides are TGCGCCAGCAGCCGGACAGGGTATGGCGATGAGCAGTTCTTC.

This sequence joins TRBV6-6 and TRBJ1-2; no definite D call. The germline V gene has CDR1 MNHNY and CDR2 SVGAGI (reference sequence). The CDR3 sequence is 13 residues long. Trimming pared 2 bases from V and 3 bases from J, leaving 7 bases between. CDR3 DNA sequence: TGTGCCAGCAGTTACGAGATCGACTATGGCTACACCTTC. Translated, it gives CASSYEIDYGYTF.

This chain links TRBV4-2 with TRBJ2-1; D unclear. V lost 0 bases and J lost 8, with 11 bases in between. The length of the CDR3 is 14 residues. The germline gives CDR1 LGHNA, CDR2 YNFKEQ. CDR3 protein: CASSQDFGRDEQFF. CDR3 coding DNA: TGTGCCAGCAGCCAAGACTTCGGCCGGGATGAGCAGTTCTTC.

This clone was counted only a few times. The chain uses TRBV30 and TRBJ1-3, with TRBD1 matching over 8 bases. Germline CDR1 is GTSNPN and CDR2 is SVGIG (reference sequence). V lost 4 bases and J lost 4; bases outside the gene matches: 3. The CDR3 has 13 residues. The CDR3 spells CAWTWTGGNTIYF. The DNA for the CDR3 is TGTGCCTGGACCTGGACAGGGGGAAACACCATATATTTT.

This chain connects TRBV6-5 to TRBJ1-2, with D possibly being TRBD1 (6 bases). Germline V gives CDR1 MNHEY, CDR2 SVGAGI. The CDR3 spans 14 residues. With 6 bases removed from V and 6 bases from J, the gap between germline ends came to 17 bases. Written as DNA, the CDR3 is TGTGCCAGCAGATTACTGACAGGTTCCAATGGCTACACCTTC. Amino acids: CASRLLTGSNGYTF.

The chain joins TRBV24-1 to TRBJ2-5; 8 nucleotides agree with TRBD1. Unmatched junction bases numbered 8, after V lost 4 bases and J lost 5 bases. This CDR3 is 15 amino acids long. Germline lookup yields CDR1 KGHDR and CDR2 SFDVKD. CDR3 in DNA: TGTGCCACCAGTGAGACTGGACAGGGCTTGGAGACCCAGTACTTC. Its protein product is CATSETGQGLETQYF.

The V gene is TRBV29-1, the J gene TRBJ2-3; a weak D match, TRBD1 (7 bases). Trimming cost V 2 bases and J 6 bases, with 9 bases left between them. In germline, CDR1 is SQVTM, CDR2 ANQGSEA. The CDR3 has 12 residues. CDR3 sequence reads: CSVESGGDTQYF. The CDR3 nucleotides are TGCAGCGTTGAATCAGGGGGGGATACGCAGTATTTT.

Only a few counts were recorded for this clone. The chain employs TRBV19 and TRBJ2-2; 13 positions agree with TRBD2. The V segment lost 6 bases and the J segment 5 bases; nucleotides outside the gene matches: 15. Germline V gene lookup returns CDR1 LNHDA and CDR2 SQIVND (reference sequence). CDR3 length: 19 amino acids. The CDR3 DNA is TGTGCCAGTAGACCTCCTCCCAGGACTAGCGGGGGAAGAACCGGGGAGCTGTTTTTT. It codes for CASRPPPRTSGGRTGELFF. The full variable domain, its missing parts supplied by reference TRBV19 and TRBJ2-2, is DGGITQSPKYLFRKEGQNVTLSCEQNLNHDAMYWYRQDPGQGLRLIYYSQIVNDFQKGDIAEGYSVSREKKESFPLTVTSAQKNPTAFYLCASRPPPRTSGGRTGELFFGEGSRLTVL.

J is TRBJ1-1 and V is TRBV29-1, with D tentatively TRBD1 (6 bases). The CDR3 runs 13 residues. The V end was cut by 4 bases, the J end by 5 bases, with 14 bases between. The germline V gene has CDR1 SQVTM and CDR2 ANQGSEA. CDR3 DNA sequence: TGCAGCGTTGGGTGGGGGCAGGGGACTGAAGCTTTCTTT. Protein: CSVGWGQGTEAFF.

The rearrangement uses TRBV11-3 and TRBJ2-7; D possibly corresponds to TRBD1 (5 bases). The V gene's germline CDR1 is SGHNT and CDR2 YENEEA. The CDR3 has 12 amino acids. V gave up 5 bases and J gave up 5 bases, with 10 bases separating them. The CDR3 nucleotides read TGTGCCAGCAGCCTAGGACAAAACGAGCAGTACTTC. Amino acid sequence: CASSLGQNEQYF.

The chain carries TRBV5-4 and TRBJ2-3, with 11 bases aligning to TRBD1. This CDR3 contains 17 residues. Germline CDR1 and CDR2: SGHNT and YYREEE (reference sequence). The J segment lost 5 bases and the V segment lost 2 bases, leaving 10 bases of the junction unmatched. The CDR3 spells CASSFSGTGQGGDTQYF. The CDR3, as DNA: TGTGCCAGCAGCTTTAGTGGTACGGGACAGGGGGGAGATACGCAGTATTTT.

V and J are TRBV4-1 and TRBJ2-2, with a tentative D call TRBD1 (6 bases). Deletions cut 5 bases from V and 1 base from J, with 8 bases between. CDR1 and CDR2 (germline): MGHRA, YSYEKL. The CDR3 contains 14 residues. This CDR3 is CASSNRENTGELFF. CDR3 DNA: TGCGCCAGCAGCAACAGGGAGAACACCGGGGAGCTGTTTTTT.

CDR3 in amino acids: CASTEGGTDTQYF. Here the CDR3 DNA reads TGTGCCAGTACGGAGGGTGGCACAGATACGCAGTATTTT. The V call is TRBV19, the J call TRBJ2-3, with D perhaps TRBD2 (6 bases). The germline CDR1 and CDR2 sequences are LNHDA and SQIVND (reference sequence). The CDR3 is made up of 13 amino acids. With 7 bases removed from V and 1 base from J, the gap between germline ends came to 9 bases.

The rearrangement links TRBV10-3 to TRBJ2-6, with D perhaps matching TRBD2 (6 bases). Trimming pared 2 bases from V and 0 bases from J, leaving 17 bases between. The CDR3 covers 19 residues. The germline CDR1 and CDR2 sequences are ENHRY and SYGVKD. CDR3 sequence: CAISEPTGLQSSGANVLTF. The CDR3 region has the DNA TGTGCCATCAGTGAGCCCACGGGACTCCAGTCCTCTGGGGCCAACGTCCTGACTTTC.

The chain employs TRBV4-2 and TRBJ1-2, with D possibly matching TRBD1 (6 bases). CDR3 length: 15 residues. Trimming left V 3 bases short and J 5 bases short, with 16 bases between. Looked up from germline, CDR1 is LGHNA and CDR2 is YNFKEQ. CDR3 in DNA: TGTGCCAGCAGCCATAATGAGGCAGGGGATTATGGCTACACCTTC. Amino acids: CASSHNEAGDYGYTF.